This is a list of T cell receptor beta chains from one sample in a study of T-cell reconstitution after alpha-beta-depleted transplantation in children. TCRdb reprocessed the PCR reads via MiXCR and lists one record per CDR3 protein. Among under 850,000 distinct CDR3 sequences, about an eighth were seen once, and the ten largest hold 0.79%. Specimen: PBMCs, collected before TCRalphabeta/CD19-depleted stem cell transplant. These TCRs come from a girl aged 2-10 years with congenital amegakaryocytic thrombocytopenia, due to receive a stem cell transplant. CDR3s include the opening cysteine and the closing phenylalanine or tryptophan. A D gene is named only where the DNA matches it firmly. Only part of the rows carry a size: once, few, many, or a class if the clone is expanded.

NA,TRBV29-1,NA,TRBJ2-1,TGCAGCGCTCCTCCGGACATTAGCTCCTACAATGAGCAGTTCTTC,CSAPPDISSYNEQFF
TRBD2,TRBV20-1,many,TRBJ2-1,TGCAGTGCTAGCACGGGACTAGCGGACAATGAGCAGTTCTTC,CSASTGLADNEQFF
TRBD2,TRBV20-1,many,TRBJ2-1,TGCAGTGCTAGACCTCTAGCGGGAGAGTACAATGAGCAGTTCTTC,CSARPLAGEYNEQFF
NA,TRBV10-3,few,TRBJ1-5,TGTGCCATCAGCCCGGGTATCGACGGCAATCAGCCCCAGCATTTT,CAISPGIDGNQPQHF
TRBD1,TRBV9,NA,TRBJ2-1,TGTGCCAGCAGCGATACTATTAGCGGGACAGGGGAGGTCCTCAGCTCCTACAATGAGCAGTTCTTC,CASSDTISGTGEVLSSYNEQFF
NA,TRBV5-6,many,TRBJ2-1,TGTGCCAGCAGCTTGGGGGTTTGGGAGGTTCGACAGTTCTTC,CASSLGVWEVRQFF
NA,TRBV7-9,few,TRBJ2-2,TGTGCCAGCAGCTTGGTCTGGGGAACGAACACCGGGGAGCTGTTTTTT,CASSLVWGTNTGELFF
NA,TRBV7-9,many,TRBJ2-2,TGTGCCAGCAGCTCCAGTGAGCTGTTTTTT,CASSSSELFF
NA,TRBV20-1,many,TRBJ2-1,TGCAGTGCTAACCGGGAGCCCCCCTACAATGAGCAGTTCTTC,CSANREPPYNEQFF
NA,TRBV5-1,NA,TRBJ1-2,TGCGCCAGCAGCTTGGGTCTGGTTCTAGCGGGCGGCTACACCTTC,CASSLGLVLAGGYTF